The 2 T cell receptor beta chains below were found in one sample sequenced in a study of blood T cell repertoires in COVID-19. Clones were read by immunoSEQ multiplex PCR, and TCRdb kept only the in-frame ones, dropping some. Of approximately 240,000 clones in the sample, less than 85% are singletons; the top ten hold roughly 4.6%. The sample consisted of peripheral blood. The receptors stem from an elderly woman with active or convalescent COVID-19.

The chain is built from TRBV5-1 and TRBJ2-1; 11 bases agree with TRBD2. The germline CDR1 and CDR2 sequences are SGHRS and YFSETQ. This CDR3 spans 18 amino acids. V shed 4 bases and J 5 bases; nucleotides not matched to a gene: 14. Here the CDR3 DNA reads TGCGCCAGCAGCCCTAGAAAAACACTAGCGGGGGCCAACAATGAGCAGTTCTTC. Amino acids: CASSPRKTLAGANNEQFF.

This rearrangement joins TRBV12-3 or TRBV12-4 to TRBJ2-7; TRBD1 might be the D (6 bases). There are 13 residues in the CDR3. Trimming removed 6 bases at V and 5 bases at J, with 14 bases between. The CDR3 region is CASRVDSINEQYF. The CDR3, as DNA: TGTGCCAGCAGAGTGGACAGTATCAACGAGCAGTACTTC.